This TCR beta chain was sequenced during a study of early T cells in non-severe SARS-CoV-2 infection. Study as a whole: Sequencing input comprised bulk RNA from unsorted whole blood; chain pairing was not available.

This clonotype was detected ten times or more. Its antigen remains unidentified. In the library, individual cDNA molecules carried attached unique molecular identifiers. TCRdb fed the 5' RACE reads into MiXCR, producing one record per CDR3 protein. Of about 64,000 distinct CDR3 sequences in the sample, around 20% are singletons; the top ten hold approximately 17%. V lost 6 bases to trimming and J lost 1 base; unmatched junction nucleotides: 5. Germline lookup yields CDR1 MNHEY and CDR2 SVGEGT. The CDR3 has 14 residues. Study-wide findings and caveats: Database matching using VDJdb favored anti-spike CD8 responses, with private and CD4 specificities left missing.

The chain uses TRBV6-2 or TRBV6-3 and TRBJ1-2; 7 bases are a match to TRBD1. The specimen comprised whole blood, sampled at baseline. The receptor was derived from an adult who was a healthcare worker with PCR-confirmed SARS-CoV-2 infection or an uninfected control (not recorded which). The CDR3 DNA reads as TGTGCCAGCAGCACAGGGGTGGTTAACTATGGCTACACCTTC. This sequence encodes CASSTGVVNYGYTF.